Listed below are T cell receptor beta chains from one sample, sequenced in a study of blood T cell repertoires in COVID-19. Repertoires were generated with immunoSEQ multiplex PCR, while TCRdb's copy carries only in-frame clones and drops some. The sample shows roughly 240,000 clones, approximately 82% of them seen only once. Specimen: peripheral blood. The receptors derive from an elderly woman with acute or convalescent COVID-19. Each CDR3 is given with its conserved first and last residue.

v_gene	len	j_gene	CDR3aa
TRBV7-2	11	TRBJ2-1	CASSLAFEQFF
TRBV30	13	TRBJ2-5	CAWNKGSGETQYF
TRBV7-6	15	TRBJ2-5	CASSSIVGAGETQYF
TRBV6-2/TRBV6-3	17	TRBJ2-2	CASSNHRTGPNTGELFF
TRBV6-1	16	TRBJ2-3	CASSDNSASSTDTQYF
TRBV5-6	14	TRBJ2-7	CASSGTGSKDEQYF
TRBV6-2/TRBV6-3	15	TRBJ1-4	CASSYGRGRREKLFF
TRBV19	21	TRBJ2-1	CASRDTGGLGISASSYNEQFF
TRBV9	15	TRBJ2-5	CASSVGLSDQETQYF
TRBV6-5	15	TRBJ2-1	CASSYDRATYNEQFF
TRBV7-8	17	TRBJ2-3	CASSQKLRPGITDTQYF
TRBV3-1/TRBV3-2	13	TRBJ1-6	CASSLLGFTPLHF
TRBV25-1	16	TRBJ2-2	CASRLSGTGNTGELFF
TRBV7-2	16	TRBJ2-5	CASSRWAGGFRETQYF
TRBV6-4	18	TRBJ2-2	CASSDSVQGNFLGGELFF